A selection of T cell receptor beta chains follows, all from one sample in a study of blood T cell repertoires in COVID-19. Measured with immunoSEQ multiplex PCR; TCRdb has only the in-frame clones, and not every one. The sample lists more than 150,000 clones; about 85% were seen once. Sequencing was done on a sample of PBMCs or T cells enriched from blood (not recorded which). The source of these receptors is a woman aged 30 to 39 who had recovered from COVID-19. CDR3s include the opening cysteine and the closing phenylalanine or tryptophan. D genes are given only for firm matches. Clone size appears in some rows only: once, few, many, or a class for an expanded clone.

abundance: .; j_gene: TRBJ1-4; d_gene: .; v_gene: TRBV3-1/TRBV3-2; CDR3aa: CASSQDPQGGTNEKLFF; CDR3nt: TGTGCCAGCAGCCAAGATCCTCAGGGAGGAACTAATGAAAAACTGTTTTTT
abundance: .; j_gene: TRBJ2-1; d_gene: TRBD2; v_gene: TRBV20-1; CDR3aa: CSASYTSGGYSEQFF; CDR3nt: TGCAGTGCTAGTTACACTAGCGGGGGTTACAGTGAGCAGTTCTTC
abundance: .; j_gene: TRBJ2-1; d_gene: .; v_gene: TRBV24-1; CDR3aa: CATRSIFYNEQFF; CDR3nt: TGTGCCACCAGGAGTATCTTCTACAATGAGCAGTTCTTC
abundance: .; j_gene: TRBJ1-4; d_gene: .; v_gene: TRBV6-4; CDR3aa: CASSSGKANEKLFF; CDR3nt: TGTGCCAGTTCATCAGGGAAGGCTAATGAAAAACTGTTTTTT
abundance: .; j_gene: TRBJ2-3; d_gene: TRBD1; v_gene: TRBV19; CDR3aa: CASRDHRGNTQYF; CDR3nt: TGTGCCAGTAGAGATCACAGGGGAAATACGCAGTATTTT
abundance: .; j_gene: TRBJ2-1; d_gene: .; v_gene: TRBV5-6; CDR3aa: CASSLYSTFYNEQFF; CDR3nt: TGTGCCAGCAGCTTGTATTCGACATTTTACAATGAGCAGTTCTTC
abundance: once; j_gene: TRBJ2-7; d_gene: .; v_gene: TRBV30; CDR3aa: CAWNVGGFGDYEQYF; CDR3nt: TGTGCCTGGAATGTTGGGGGGTTTGGGGACTACGAGCAGTACTTC
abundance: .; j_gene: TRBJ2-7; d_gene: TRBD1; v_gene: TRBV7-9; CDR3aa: CASSSSDRGYWYEQYF; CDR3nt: TGTGCCAGCAGCTCGTCCGACAGGGGTTATTGGTACGAGCAGTACTTC
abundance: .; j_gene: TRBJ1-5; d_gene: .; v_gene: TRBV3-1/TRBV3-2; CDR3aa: CASSPGYNQPQHF; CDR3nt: TGTGCCAGCAGTCCGGGGTACAATCAGCCCCAGCATTTT
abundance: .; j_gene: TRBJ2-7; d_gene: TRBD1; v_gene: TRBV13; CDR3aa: CASSLGAGGGYEQYF; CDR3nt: TGTGCCAGCAGCTTAGGGGCAGGGGGCGGCTACGAGCAGTACTTC
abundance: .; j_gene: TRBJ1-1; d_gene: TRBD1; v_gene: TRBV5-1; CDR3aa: CASSFIPGQKTEAFF; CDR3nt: TGCGCCAGCAGCTTCATACCGGGACAGAAGACTGAAGCTTTCTTT
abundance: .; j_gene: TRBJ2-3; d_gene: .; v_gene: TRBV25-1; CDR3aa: CASSEYIGGTQYF; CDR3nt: TGTGCCAGCAGTGAATACATAGGGGGTACGCAGTATTTT
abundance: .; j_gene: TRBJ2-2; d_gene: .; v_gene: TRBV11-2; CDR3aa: CASSLSAGRYTGELFF; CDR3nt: TGTGCCAGCAGCTTATCCGCCGGTCGGTACACCGGGGAGCTGTTTTTT
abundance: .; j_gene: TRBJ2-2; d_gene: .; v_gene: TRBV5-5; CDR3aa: CASSLLTGSENTGELFF; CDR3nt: TGTGCCAGCAGCCTCCTAACAGGCTCCGAGAACACCGGGGAGCTGTTTTTT
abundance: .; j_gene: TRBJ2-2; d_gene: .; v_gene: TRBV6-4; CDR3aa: CASSVSPMNTGELFF; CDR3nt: TGTGCCAGCAGTGTCTCACCTATGAACACCGGGGAGCTGTTTTTT
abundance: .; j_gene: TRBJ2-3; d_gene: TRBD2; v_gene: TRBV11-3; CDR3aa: CASSSRTSGSTDTQYF; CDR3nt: TGTGCCAGCAGCTCCCGGACTAGCGGGAGCACAGATACGCAGTATTTT
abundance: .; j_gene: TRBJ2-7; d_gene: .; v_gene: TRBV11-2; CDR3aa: CASSLIGSSSYEQYF; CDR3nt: TGTGCCAGCAGCTTAATTGGCAGTTCCTCCTACGAGCAGTACTTC
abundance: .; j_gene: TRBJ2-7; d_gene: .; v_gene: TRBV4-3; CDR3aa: CASSQGTAVVIEQYF; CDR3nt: TGCGCCAGCAGCCAAGGCACGGCGGTAGTAATCGAGCAGTACTTC
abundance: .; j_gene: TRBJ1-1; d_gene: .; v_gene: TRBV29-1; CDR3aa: CSGSAGQSNTEAFF; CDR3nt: TGCAGCGGGTCAGCGGGTCAGTCGAACACTGAAGCTTTCTTT
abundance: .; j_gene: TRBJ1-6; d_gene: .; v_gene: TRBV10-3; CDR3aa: CATLGITGKNSPLHF; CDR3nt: TGTGCCACCCTAGGGATAACAGGGAAAAATTCACCCCTCCACTTT
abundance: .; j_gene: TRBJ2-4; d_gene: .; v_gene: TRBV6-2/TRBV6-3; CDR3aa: CASSYTPPTKAKNIQYF; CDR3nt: TGTGCCAGCAGTTACACTCCCCCCACCAAAGCCAAAAACATTCAGTACTTC
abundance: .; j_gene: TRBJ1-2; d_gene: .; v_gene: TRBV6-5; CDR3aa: CASSYMTGGSGYTF; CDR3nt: TGTGCCAGCAGTTACATGACAGGCGGGAGCGGCTACACCTTC
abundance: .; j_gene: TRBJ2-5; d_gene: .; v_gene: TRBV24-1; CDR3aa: CATSFSGAETQYF; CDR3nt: TGTGCCACCAGTTTTTCGGGAGCGGAGACCCAGTACTTC
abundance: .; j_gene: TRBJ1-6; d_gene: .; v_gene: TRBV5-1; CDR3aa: CASSISNTGEGSPLHF; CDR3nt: TGCGCCAGCAGCATATCGAATACGGGCGAGGGTTCACCCCTCCACTTT
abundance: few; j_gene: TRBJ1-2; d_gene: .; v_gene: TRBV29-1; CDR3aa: CSVGLGAYGYTF; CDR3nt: TGCAGCGTTGGCTTAGGGGCCTATGGCTACACCTTC
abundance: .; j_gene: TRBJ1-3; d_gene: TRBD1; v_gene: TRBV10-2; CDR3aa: CASSESTQGAFGNTIYF; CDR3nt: TGCGCCAGCAGTGAGTCGACTCAGGGGGCATTTGGAAACACCATATATTTT
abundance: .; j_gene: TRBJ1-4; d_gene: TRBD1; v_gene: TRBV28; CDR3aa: CASRWGQGGEKLFF; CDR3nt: TGTGCCAGCAGGTGGGGGCAGGGGGGTGAAAAACTGTTTTTT
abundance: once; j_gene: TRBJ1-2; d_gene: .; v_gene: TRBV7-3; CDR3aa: CASSLGPNDGYTF; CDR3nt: TGTGCCAGCAGCTTAGGGCCGAACGATGGCTACACCTTC
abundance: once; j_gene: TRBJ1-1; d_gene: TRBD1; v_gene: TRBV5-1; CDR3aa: CASSLDTGETEAFF; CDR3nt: TGCGCCAGCAGCTTGGATACAGGGGAGACTGAAGCTTTCTTT
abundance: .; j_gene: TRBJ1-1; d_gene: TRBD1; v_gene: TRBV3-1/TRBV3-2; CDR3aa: CASSPTRDRALRTEAFF; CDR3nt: TGTGCCAGCAGCCCCACGAGGGACAGGGCTTTGAGAACTGAAGCTTTCTTT
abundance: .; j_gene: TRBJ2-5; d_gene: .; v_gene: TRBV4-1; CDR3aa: CASSRTPGTQYF; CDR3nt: TGCGCCAGCAGCCGCACCCCGGGGACCCAGTACTTC
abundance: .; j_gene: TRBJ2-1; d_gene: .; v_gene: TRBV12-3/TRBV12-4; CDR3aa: CASYTPYNEQFF; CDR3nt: TGTGCCAGCTATACACCCTACAATGAGCAGTTCTTC
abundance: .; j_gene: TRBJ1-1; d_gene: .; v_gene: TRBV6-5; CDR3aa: CATNRGINTEAFF; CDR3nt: TGTGCCACTAATCGGGGGATAAACACTGAAGCTTTCTTT
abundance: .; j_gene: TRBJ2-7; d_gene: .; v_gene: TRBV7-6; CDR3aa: CASSSNGIYEQYF; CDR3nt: TGTGCCAGCAGCTCAAACGGGATCTACGAGCAGTACTTC
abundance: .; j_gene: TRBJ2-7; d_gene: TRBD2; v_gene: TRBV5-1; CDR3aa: CASTPASGISYEQYF; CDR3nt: TGCGCCAGCACCCCAGCTAGCGGGATTTCCTACGAGCAGTACTTC
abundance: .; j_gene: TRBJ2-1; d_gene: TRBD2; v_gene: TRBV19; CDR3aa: CASSISGRAYNEQFF; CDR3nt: TGTGCCAGTAGTATTAGCGGGAGGGCATACAATGAGCAGTTCTTC
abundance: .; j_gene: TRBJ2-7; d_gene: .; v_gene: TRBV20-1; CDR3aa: CSASYSSYEQYF; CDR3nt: TGCAGTGCTAGTTACAGCTCCTACGAGCAGTACTTC
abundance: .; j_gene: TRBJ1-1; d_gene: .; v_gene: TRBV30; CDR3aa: CAWSGRVNTEAFF; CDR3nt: TGTGCCTGGAGTGGGAGGGTCAACACTGAAGCTTTCTTT
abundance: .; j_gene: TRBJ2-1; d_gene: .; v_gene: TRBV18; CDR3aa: CASSLAGSYNEQFF; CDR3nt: TGTGCCAGCTCACTGGCAGGGTCATACAATGAGCAGTTCTTC
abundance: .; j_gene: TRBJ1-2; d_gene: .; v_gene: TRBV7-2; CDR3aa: CASSLGAGNSGYTF; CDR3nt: TGTGCCAGCAGCTTAGGGGCAGGAAATTCTGGCTACACCTTC
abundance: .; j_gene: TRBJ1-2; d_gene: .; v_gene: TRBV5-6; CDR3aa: CASFPGGAQGYTF; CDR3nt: TGTGCCAGCTTCCCGGGGGGGGCGCAAGGCTACACCTTC
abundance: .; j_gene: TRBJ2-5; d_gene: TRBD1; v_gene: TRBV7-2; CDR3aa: CASSLGQGYRETQYF; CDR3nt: TGTGCCAGCAGCCTGGGACAGGGATATCGAGAGACCCAGTACTTC